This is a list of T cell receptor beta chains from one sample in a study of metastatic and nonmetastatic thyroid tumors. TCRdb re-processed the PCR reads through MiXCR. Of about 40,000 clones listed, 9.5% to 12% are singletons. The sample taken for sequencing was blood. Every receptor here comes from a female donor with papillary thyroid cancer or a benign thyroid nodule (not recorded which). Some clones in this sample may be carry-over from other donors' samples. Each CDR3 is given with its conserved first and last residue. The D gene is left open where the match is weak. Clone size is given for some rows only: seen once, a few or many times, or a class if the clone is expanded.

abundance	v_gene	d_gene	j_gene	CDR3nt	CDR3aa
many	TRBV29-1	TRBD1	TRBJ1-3	TGCAGCGCAACGCAGGGGGCTGGAAACACCATATATTTT	CSATQGAGNTIYF
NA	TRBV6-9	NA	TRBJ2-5	TGTGCCAGCAGGTATAGGGACATCCAAGAGACCCAGTACTTC	CASRYRDIQETQYF
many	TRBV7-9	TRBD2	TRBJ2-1	TGTGCCAGCAGCTTAGCGGGAGGGACCCCCTACAATGAGCAGTTCTTC	CASSLAGGTPYNEQFF
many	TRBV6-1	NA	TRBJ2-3	TGTGCCAGCAGTGACGTATCTAGGGAGGGCACAGATACGCAGTATTTT	CASSDVSREGTDTQYF
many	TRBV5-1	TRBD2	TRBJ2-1	TGCGCCAGCAGCTCAGCGGGAGGGCCCTACAATGAGCAGTTCTTC	CASSSAGGPYNEQFF
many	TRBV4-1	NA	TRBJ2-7	TGCGCCAGCAGCCAACTTACCGTTTCCTACGAGCAGTACTTC	CASSQLTVSYEQYF
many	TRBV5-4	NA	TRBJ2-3	TGTGCCAGCAGCCCGACGACAGCCACAGATACGCAGTATTTT	CASSPTTATDTQYF
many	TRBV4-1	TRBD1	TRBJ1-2	TGCGCCAGCAGCCGCATCCCGGGACAGGGGGTGGGCTATGGCTACACCTTC	CASSRIPGQGVGYGYTF
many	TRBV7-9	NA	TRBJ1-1	TGTGCCAGCAGCTTAGGACACCAGGGTACCACTGAAGCTTTCTTT	CASSLGHQGTTEAFF
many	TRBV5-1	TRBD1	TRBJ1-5	TGCGCCAGCAGCTTGGGACAGGGTGGCCCCCAGCATTTT	CASSLGQGGPQHF
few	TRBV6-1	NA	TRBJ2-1	TGTGCCAGCAGCCCCCCATGGATGTATGAGCAGTTCTTC	CASSPPWMYEQFF
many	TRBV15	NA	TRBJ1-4	TGTGCCACCAGCAGAGCGGGGACGACTAATGAAAAACTGTTTTTT	CATSRAGTTNEKLFF
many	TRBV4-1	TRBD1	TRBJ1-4	TGCGCCAGCAGCCAAGCCTCGGGTGACAGGGGGCTTGTAAAACTGTTTTTT	CASSQASGDRGLVKLFF
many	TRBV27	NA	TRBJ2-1	TGTGCCAGCAGTTTATCGAGGGGCGATGAGCAGTTCTTC	CASSLSRGDEQFF
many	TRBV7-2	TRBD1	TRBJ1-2	TGTGCCAGCAGCCGGGGGACAGAGGGCACCTACACCTTC	CASSRGTEGTYTF
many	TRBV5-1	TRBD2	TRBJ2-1	TGCGCCAGCAGCTTGGCCCCGGGACTAGCGACCCCGGGGTACAATGAGCAGTTCTTC	CASSLAPGLATPGYNEQFF
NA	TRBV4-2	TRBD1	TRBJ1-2	TGTGCCAGTAGCCAAGATTGGGGGACAGGCTATGGCTACACCTTC	CASSQDWGTGYGYTF
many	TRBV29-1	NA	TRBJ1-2	TGCAGCGTTGACGACTGGGGAACCGAGATCTATGGCTACACCTTC	CSVDDWGTEIYGYTF
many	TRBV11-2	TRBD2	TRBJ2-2	TGTGCCAGCCGAGCGGGGGCGCTCCTCCTCACCGGGGAGCTGTTTTTT	CASRAGALLLTGELFF
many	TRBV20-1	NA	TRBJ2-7	TGCAGTGCTAGAGATGGGGCAGGGGACCCCTACGAGCAGTACTTC	CSARDGAGDPYEQYF
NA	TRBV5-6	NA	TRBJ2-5	TGTGCCAGCAGCTTGAGGGGGAGAGAGACCCAGTACTTC	CASSLRGRETQYF
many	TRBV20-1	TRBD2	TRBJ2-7	TGCAGTGCTAGAGATAGCGGGGGATCCTACGAGCAGTACTTC	CSARDSGGSYEQYF
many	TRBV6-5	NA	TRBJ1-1	TGTGCCAGCAGTTACTCGATTCCGGGGGTGAACACTGAAGCTTTCTTT	CASSYSIPGVNTEAFF
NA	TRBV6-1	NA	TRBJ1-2	TGTGCCAGCAGCGTAAACCCTGGGAGGCTTGGCTATGGCTACACCTTC	CASSVNPGRLGYGYTF
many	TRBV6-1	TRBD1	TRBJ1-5	TGTGCCAGCAGAGCGACAGGGAACTCAGGGAATCAGCCCCAGCATTTT	CASRATGNSGNQPQHF
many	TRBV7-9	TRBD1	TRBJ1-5	TGTGCCAGCAGCTTTTCAGGGGGGAGCAATCAGCCCCAGCATTTT	CASSFSGGSNQPQHF
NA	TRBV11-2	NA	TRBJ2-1	TGTGCCAGCAACATCCGGGACGGCGGATCCGATGAGCAGTTCTTC	CASNIRDGGSDEQFF